This TCR beta chain was obtained from a study of vaccination effects on CD4 cells after COVID-19. For the study at large: Post-vaccine sampling occurred a median 72 days after the second dose.

In the case of this clone: Its antigen is not known.

J was trimmed by 0 bases and V by 4 bases; bases with no gene match: 11. CDR1 is LGHDT and CDR2 is YNNKEL in the germline V gene (reference sequence). The CDR3 length is 17 residues. Profiling relied on immunoSEQ multiplex PCR, and the TCRdb table lists in-frame clones only, not all of them. The table has more than 60,000 clones, roughly 81% seen once; the top ten hold approximately 1.5%. Ahead of sequencing, the ViraFEST assay grew antigen-specific CD4+ T cells using viral peptide pools. Investigators separated out CD4+ T cells once 9 to 11 days of culture had passed. Participants each got two BNT162b2 or mRNA-1273 vaccine doses. Wells containing a few million PBMC each were cultured with 10 IU/ml IL-2 and 8 to 10 ug/ml peptides. Study conclusions and caveats: There were few convalescent patients in the study and no early post-infection timepoints. Common cold coronavirus cross-reactivity was shown by only 1 of 255 vaccine-induced clones in healthy vaccinees.

This chain joins TRBV3-1 (or the pseudogene TRBV3-2) and TRBJ2-5; 7 bases fit TRBD2. The source material was CD4+ T cells from PBMCs cultured with HCoV-229E spike peptides, sampled after COVID-19 vaccination. This receptor was obtained from a human donor who received a COVID-19 vaccine. This CDR3 is CASSRPAGLPYQETQYF. As DNA, the CDR3 is TGTGCCAGCAGCCGCCCTGCGGGACTACCGTACCAAGAGACCCAGTACTTC.